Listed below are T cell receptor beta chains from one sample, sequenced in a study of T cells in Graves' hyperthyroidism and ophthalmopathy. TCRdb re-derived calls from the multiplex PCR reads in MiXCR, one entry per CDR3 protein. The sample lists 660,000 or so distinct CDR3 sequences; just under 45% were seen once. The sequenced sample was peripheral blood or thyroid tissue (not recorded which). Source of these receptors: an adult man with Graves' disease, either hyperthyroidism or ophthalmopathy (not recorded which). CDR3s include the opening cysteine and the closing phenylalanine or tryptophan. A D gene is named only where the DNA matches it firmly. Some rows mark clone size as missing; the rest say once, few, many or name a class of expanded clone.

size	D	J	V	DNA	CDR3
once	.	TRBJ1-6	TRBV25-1	TGTGCCAGCAGTGCCTCAAGCTCCTATAATTCACCCCTCCACTTT	CASSASSSYNSPLHF
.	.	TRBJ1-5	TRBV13	TGTGCCAGCAACGTAGGGGGGACAAATCAGCCCCAGCATTTT	CASNVGGTNQPQHF
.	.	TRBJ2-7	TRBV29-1	TGCGGCGCCGTAACCCCCGATACCTACGAGCAGTACTTC	CGAVTPDTYEQYF
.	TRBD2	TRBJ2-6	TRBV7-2	TGTGCCAGCAGCGTTACTAGCGGGGGGATCTACGTCCTGACTTTC	CASSVTSGGIYVLTF
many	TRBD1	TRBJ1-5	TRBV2	TGTGCCAGCAGTAAGGACAGGGGAGGACGAGGCAATCAGCCCCAGCATTTT	CASSKDRGGRGNQPQHF
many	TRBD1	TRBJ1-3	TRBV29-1	TGCAGCGCATCGACAGGGTCTGGAAACACCATATATTTT	CSASTGSGNTIYF
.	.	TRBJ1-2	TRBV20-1	TGCAGTGCTATGTTAAGGGGCGGTCGGTTCGGCTACACCTTC	CSAMLRGGRFGYTF
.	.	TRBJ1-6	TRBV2	TGTGCCAGCAGTGAAGCCCCGGTGGGTGGTAGTTCACCCCTCCACTTT	CASSEAPVGGSSPLHF
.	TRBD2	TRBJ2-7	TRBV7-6	TGTGCCAGCAGTCCTAGAAACACCGGGACTAGTGGCAACCACGAGCAGTACTTC	CASSPRNTGTSGNHEQYF
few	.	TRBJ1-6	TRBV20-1	TGCAGTGCTAGAGGGAAGGGTTGGAACAATTCACCCCTCCACTTT	CSARGKGWNNSPLHF
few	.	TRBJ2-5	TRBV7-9	TGTGCCAGCAGCCTAGGTATAGCGGACCAAGAGACCCAGTACTTC	CASSLGIADQETQYF
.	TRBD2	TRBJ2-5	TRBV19	TGTGCCAGTAGTATGGGTGGGAGACTAGCGCAAGAGACCCAGTACTTC	CASSMGGRLAQETQYF
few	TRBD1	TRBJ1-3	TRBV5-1	TGCGCCAGCAGCTTGGCGGGGACAGGGGCTGGAAACACCATATATTTT	CASSLAGTGAGNTIYF
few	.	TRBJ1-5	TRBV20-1	TGCAGTGCTAGAGTGTACAGGGATAGCAATCAGCCCCAGCATTTT	CSARVYRDSNQPQHF
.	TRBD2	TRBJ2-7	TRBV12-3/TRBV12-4	TGTGCCTCAACGGGACTAGCGGGCTCCTACGAGCAGTACTTC	CASTGLAGSYEQYF
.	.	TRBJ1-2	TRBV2	TGTGCCAGCTCACTCCGGGAGGATGGCTACACCTTC	CASSLREDGYTF
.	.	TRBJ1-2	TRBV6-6	TGTGCCAGCAGAACAGGGTTGTCTGGCTACACCTTC	CASRTGLSGYTF
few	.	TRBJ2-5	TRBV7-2	TGTGCCAGCAGCTTTACTCAGCAAGAGACCCAGTACTTC	CASSFTQQETQYF
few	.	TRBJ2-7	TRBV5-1	TGCGCCAGCAGCTTCGTTGACAGAAGATACGAGCAGTACTTC	CASSFVDRRYEQYF
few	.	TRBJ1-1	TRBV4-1	TGCGCCAGCAGACTCGGCAGACTGGACACTGAAGCTTTCTTT	CASRLGRLDTEAFF
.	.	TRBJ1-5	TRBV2	TGTGCCAGCACGACGGGGGTCCCGGGGCAGCCCCAGCATTTT	CASTTGVPGQPQHF
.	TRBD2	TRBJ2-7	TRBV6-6	TGTGCCAGCAGGCTAGCGGGGGCGGCCTACGAGCAGTACTTC	CASRLAGAAYEQYF
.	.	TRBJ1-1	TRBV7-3	TGTGCCAGCAGGGAGGCGGTGAACACTGAAGCTTTCTTT	CASREAVNTEAFF
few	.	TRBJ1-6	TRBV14	TGTGCCAGCAGCCAAGGCAGGAGCTCCTATAATTCACCCCTCCACTTT	CASSQGRSSYNSPLHF
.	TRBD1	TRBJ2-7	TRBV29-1	TGCAGCGTTTGGGACAGGCGAACCTACGAGCAGTACTTC	CSVWDRRTYEQYF
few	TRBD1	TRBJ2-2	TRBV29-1	TGCAGCGTGACAGGGGGCACCGGGGAGCTGTTTTTT	CSVTGGTGELFF
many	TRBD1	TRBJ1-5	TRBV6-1	TGTGCCAGCAGTGAGGGACAGGGTAGACAGCCCCAGCATTTT	CASSEGQGRQPQHF
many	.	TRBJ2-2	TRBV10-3	TGTGCCATCGGGGCAAGCCGGAACACCGGGGAGCTGTTTTTT	CAIGASRNTGELFF
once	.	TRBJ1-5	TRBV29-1	TGCAGCTTGACCTCCGAGGGGCAGCCCCAGCATTTT	CSLTSEGQPQHF
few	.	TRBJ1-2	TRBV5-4	TGTGCCAGCAGCTTGGTAACAGGGAAAGGTTATGGCTACACCTTC	CASSLVTGKGYGYTF
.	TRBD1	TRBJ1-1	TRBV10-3	TGTGCCATCAGGGAGGGACAGATGAACACTGAAGCTTTCTTT	CAIREGQMNTEAFF
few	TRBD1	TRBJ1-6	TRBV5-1	TGTGCCAGCAGCTTACGTAGGACAGGGGGCTTTAATTCACCCCTCCACTTT	CASSLRRTGGFNSPLHF
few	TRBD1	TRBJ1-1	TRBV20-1	TGCAGTGCTAGGGACAGACAGGGCACTGAAGCTTTCTTT	CSARDRQGTEAFF
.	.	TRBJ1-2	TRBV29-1	TGCAGCGTTGGAAGGGGCGCCGGCTATGGCTACACCTTC	CSVGRGAGYGYTF
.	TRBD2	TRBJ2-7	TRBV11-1	TGTGCTAGGGCTCGTCCAGCGGGAGTAAGCGAGCAGTACTTC	CARARPAGVSEQYF
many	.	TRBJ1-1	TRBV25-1	TGTGCCAGCAGTGACACAGCCATGAACACTGAAGCTTTCTTT	CASSDTAMNTEAFF
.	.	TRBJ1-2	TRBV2	TGTGCCAGCAGATGGGGGTCTTCAGTCTATGGCTACACCTTC	CASRWGSSVYGYTF
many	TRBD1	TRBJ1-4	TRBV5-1	TGCGCCAGCAGCCGGACAGGGGTCTATGAAAAACTGTTTTTT	CASSRTGVYEKLFF
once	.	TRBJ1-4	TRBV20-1	TGCAGTGCTAGGCAGGGAGGGGAAAATTTTGAAAAACTGTTTTTT	CSARQGGENFEKLFF
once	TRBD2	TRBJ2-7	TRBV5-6	TGTGCCAGCAGCACTGGACTAGCGGGGAACCGCTACGAGCAGTACTTC	CASSTGLAGNRYEQYF
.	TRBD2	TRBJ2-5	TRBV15	TGTGCCACCATGGAGCGGGGGGACATCCAAGAGACCCAGTACTTC	CATMERGDIQETQYF
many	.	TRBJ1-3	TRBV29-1	TGCAGCGTCCGGGACACTTACTCTGGAAACACCATATATTTT	CSVRDTYSGNTIYF